What follows describes a single T cell receptor (beta chain). Its target is not known. The entry originates in a study of B cell selection in AIRE deficiency. Study-wide findings and caveats: Roughly 31% of healthy-shared Treg sequences were found among patient Tconv cells. Shared Treg sequences had shorter CDR3s, biased toward rearrangements with few non-templated insertions.

CDR1 and CDR2 from the germline V gene are SGHNT and YENEEA. This CDR3 spans 16 amino acids. V lost 3 bases and J lost 1; bases outside the gene matches: 6. CD4+CD127+ cells were sorted as the conventional CD4 T cells. Original processing notes: Conventional T cell pools: 90,000 to 120,000 distinct patient, more than 130,000 donor TCRbeta sequences. Data came from immunoSEQ multiplex PCR; TCRdb stores just in-frame clones and leaves some out. Clonal size and the V and J genes are those of that table, whereas D and trimming came from the DNA. This table has fewer than 30,000 clones, less than 97% appearing once.

The chain carries TRBV11-3 and TRBJ2-5, with TRBD2 identical over 9 bases. The sequencing input was CD4+CD127+ conventional T cells sorted from PBMCs. The receptor's source is a human donor in good health. CDR3 sequence (DNA): TGTGCCAGCAGCTTGGGTTTTAGCGGGGGCCAAGAGACCCAGTACTTC. Translated: CASSLGFSGGQETQYF.